This TCR beta chain comes out of a study of control samples from healthy donors and cancer patients (dated by TCRdb to 2020 to 2022). V loses 1 base, J loses 2 bases, and the germline ends lie 0 bases apart. From the cysteine through the phenylalanine, the CDR3 covers 12 amino acids. Left in the record is the CDR3 DNA by itself, 36 bases read in frame from the first base. CDR1 and CDR2, looked up from the germline V gene (reference sequence), are LGHDT and YNNKEL. Libraries were made using the immunoSEQ multiplex PCR assay. Imported from immuneACCESS, the table was reduced by TCRdb to in-frame sequences with V and J called. These copies leave out some clones; in studies compared against another copy, an unresolved V gene accounts for under half, and the cause of the remainder is not known. A total of 150,000 to 200,000 clones appear in this sample, approximately 90% of them only once. The ten largest clones take up more than 10% of the sample.

Worth noting for this clone: Which antigen it targets is not known. No much larger clone is present one base from it, and per-base qualities are unavailable.

The V and J segments used are TRBV3-1 (or the pseudogene TRBV3-2) and TRBJ1-3; there is no confident call for the D gene. The clonotype was recovered from a man aged 30 to 39 in good health. The sample consisted of blood. The DNA reads as follows: TGTGCCAGCAGCCAAGCTGGAAACACCATATATTTT. Protein translation: CASSQAGNTIYF.